The 18 T cell receptor beta chains presented below share a single source sample, sequenced in a study of blood T cell repertoires in COVID-19. Sequencing used immunoSEQ multiplex PCR; TCRdb keeps in-frame clones, though not all of them. Of 150,000 to 200,000 clones in the sample, about 90% were seen once. Source material: PBMCs or T cells enriched from blood (not recorded which). Receptors originate from a woman younger than 45 who had recovered from COVID-19.

The rearrangement uses TRBV6-4 and TRBJ1-4, with a weak D call TRBD1 (5 bases). This CDR3 is built from 17 residues. The germline V gene has CDR1 MRHNA and CDR2 SNTAGT. The germline V and J ends were trimmed by 6 bases and 0 bases, with 17 bases remaining between them. The DNA for the CDR3 is TGTGCCAGCAGCCCTCAGGGAAATGGGGCAACTAATGAAAAACTGTTTTTT. This codes for CASSPQGNGATNEKLFF.

The chain has TRBV11-3 and TRBJ1-4; 8 bases match TRBD1. Germline trimming cut 3 bases from V and 10 bases from J; bases unmatched to any gene: 7. The germline V gene has CDR1 SGHNT and CDR2 YENEEA. This CDR3 comprises 14 residues. The CDR3 coding sequence is TGTGCCAGCAGCTTTGCAGGGGGCGGGGGAAAACTGTTTTTT. It codes for CASSFAGGGGKLFF.

The J gene is TRBJ2-3, the V gene TRBV6-5; 11 positions agree with TRBD1. This CDR3 comprises 13 residues. The junction had 4 bases not matched to a gene; V was cut back by 11 bases and J by 3 bases. Looked up from germline, CDR1 is MNHEY and CDR2 is SVGAGI. In nucleotides, the CDR3 is TGTGCCGTGGGGACAGGGGGGACAGATACGCAGTATTTT. Translation gives CAVGTGGTDTQYF.

This clone was observed many times. The chain uses TRBV13 and TRBJ2-1; 7 positions match TRBD1. The CDR3 consists of 15 residues. V gave up 5 bases and J gave up 6 bases; unmatched junction bases: 10. Germline lookup yields CDR1 PRHDT and CDR2 FYEKMQ (reference sequence). The chain's CDR3 is CASSPGDRDGNEQFF. DNA of the CDR3: TGTGCCAGCAGCCCAGGAGACAGGGACGGCAATGAGCAGTTCTTC.

The sample holds one count of this clone. The V gene is TRBV7-6, the J gene TRBJ1-1, with D possibly matching TRBD1 (6 bases). Germline loops: CDR1 SGHVS, CDR2 FNYEAQ. The CDR3 is 14 residues long. V dropped 5 bases and J dropped 1 base, with 11 bases sitting between them. The chain's CDR3 is CASSTRTENTEAFF. DNA for the CDR3: TGTGCCAGCAGCACCAGGACAGAGAACACTGAAGCTTTCTTT. Filled out from reference TRBV7-6 and TRBJ1-1, the complete variable domain reads GAGVSQSPRYKVTKRGQDVALRCDPISGHVSLYWYRQALGQGPEFLTYFNYEAQQDKSGLPNDRFSAERPEGSISTLTIQRTEQRDSAMYRCASSTRTENTEAFFGQGTRLTVV.

The chain combines TRBV6-5 with TRBJ1-5; the D is unclear. The length of the CDR3 is 14 residues. V lost 6 bases, J lost 1 base, and 10 bases lay in between. Germline-derived CDR1 and CDR2 are MNHEY and SVGAGI. CDR3 in amino acids: CASSPESSNQPQHF. The CDR3 coding sequence is TGTGCCAGCAGCCCGGAGTCGAGCAATCAGCCCCAGCATTTT.

The chain combines TRBV2 with TRBJ2-7, with D possibly TRBD1 on 5 matching bases. The ends were cut back, 3 bases at V and 7 bases at J, with 13 bases in the middle. CDR3 size: 13 residues. Germline V gene sequence: CDR1 SNHLY, CDR2 FYNNEI. CDR3 sequence: CASSEGLFREQYF. In nucleotides, the CDR3 is TGTGCCAGCAGTGAGGGGCTATTTCGAGAGCAGTACTTC.

This CDR3 reads CASSSGGTYGYTF. CDR3 nucleotides: TGTGCCAGCAGTTCCGGAGGTACCTATGGCTACACCTTC. The gene calls are TRBV12-3 or TRBV12-4 and TRBJ1-2; D ambiguous. V was shortened by 4 bases and J by 4 bases, with 10 bases between the two germline ends. This CDR3 comprises 13 residues.

The chain employs TRBV7-3 and TRBJ1-2; the match to TRBD1 covers 9 bases. Germline V gives CDR1 SGHTA, CDR2 FQGTGA. Losses at the gene ends were 9 bases for V and 8 bases for J; bases not matched to a gene: 4. The CDR3 spans 11 residues. The CDR3 DNA reads TGTGCCAGTGGGACAGGGAAAGGCTACACCTTC. Its protein product is CASGTGKGYTF.

Many counts were recorded for this clone. The genes are TRBV27 and TRBJ1-2, with TRBD1 matching over 7 bases. V lost 6 bases, J lost 7 bases, and 5 bases stayed unmatched. Germline V CDR1 and CDR2: MNHEY, SMNVEV (reference sequence). This CDR3 region has 12 residues. CDR3 sequence: CASRQGQRGYTF. Here the CDR3 DNA reads TGTGCCAGCAGACAGGGGCAGCGTGGCTACACCTTC.

The V gene is TRBV2, the J gene TRBJ2-5; TRBD2 matches 13 bases. CDR1 and CDR2 (germline): SNHLY, FYNNEI. The junction had 4 bases not matched to a gene; V was cut back by 7 bases and J by 2 bases. The CDR3 extends over 15 amino acids. DNA of the CDR3: TGTGCCAGCATCGGGACTAGCGGGGAACAAGAGACCCAGTACTTC. Residues: CASIGTSGEQETQYF.

The V and J genes are TRBV3-1 (or the pseudogene TRBV3-2) and TRBJ1-1, with a weak D call TRBD1 (6 bases). Deletions cut 1 base from V and 0 bases from J, with 9 bases between. Germline CDR1 LGHDT, CDR2 YNNKEL (reference sequence). The CDR3 covers 15 residues. The CDR3 spells CASSQGTAMNTEAFF. The CDR3 DNA is TGTGCCAGCAGCCAAGGGACAGCAATGAACACTGAAGCTTTCTTT.

The gene calls are TRBV21-1 and TRBJ2-7; the D call TRBD1 from the table was never checked on the DNA. TRBV21-1 constitutes a pseudogene. CDR3 length: 13 amino acids. In DNA form, the CDR3 reads TGTGCCAACGAGGACAGGAGCTCCTACGAGCAGTACTTC. Amino acid sequence: CANEDRSSYEQYF.

The chain couples TRBV29-1 to TRBJ1-3; D uncertain. The V end lost 0 bases, the J end lost 3 bases, and 15 bases lay between the germline ends. The germline V gene has CDR1 SQVTM and CDR2 ANQGSEA. The CDR3 runs 16 residues. The DNA of the CDR3 is TGCAGCGTTGAAGAGGGCGTCGGGGTGCGTGGAAACACCATATATTTT. It encodes CSVEEGVGVRGNTIYF.

The chain uses TRBV19 and TRBJ1-1, with a tentative D call TRBD1 (5 bases). Trimming cost V 7 bases and J 3 bases, with 15 bases left between them. The CDR3 has 14 residues. Per the germline V gene, CDR1 is LNHDA and CDR2 is SQIVND (reference sequence). This CDR3 is CASNLGTSDTEAFF. CDR3 DNA sequence: TGTGCCAGTAATTTGGGGACTTCGGACACTGAAGCTTTCTTT.

J is TRBJ2-2 and V is TRBV5-1; 7 bases map to TRBD1. The V gene's germline CDR1 is SGHRS and CDR2 YFSETQ. This CDR3 has 14 residues. Trimming removed 3 bases from V and 6 bases from J; junction bases left unmatched: 5. CDR3 coding DNA: TGCGCCAGCAGCTCCACGACAGGGTCCGGGGAGCTGTTTTTT. Protein product: CASSSTTGSGELFF.

This clone has a single count. This chain connects TRBV7-9 to TRBJ2-7; no reliable D call. The V end lost 1 base, the J end lost 2 bases, and 12 bases lay between the germline ends. The CDR3 loop spans 15 amino acids. Germline assignment: CDR1 SEHNR and CDR2 FQNEAQ (reference sequence). DNA of the CDR3: TGTGCCAGCAGCTTAGTCGGCGGAAACACCTACGAGCAGTACTTC. Protein sequence: CASSLVGGNTYEQYF.

The count of this clone is one. The gene calls are TRBV6-5 and TRBJ2-7; TRBD1 might be the D (6 bases). Germline V lookup: CDR1 MNHEY, CDR2 SVGAGI. V was clipped by 6 bases and J by 2 bases, with 17 bases between them. The CDR3 length is 15 residues. The CDR3: CASRAVGAFPYEQYF. The CDR3 coding sequence is TGTGCCAGCAGGGCCGTGGGGGCGTTCCCCTACGAGCAGTACTTC.